A single sample gave rise to the 31 T cell receptor beta chains below, sequenced in a study of T-cell reconstitution after alpha-beta-depleted transplantation in children. Library preparation (for TCRbeta) was performed with unique molecular identifiers. Via MiXCR, TCRdb re-called the PCR reads, giving one row per CDR3 protein. This table has a few hundred thousand distinct CDR3 sequences, roughly 12% appearing once. The starting material was peripheral blood, obtained 180 days after TCRalphabeta/CD19-depleted stem cell transplant. The source of these receptors is a male patient aged 2 to 9 who had a stem cell transplant for chronic granulomatous disease, so the T cells may come from the graft donor.

As regards this clonotype: This may be a read error: a much more frequent sequence differs by one nucleotide. The CDR3 DNA reads as TGTGCCATCAGTTCGCGGACTAGCGGGAGTGGCGATGAGCAGTTCTTC. It translates to CAISSRTSGSGDEQFF. The chain has TRBV10-3 and TRBJ2-1; 13 nucleotides agree with TRBD2. Unmatched junction bases numbered 9, after V lost 5 bases and J lost 8 bases. Germline-derived CDR1 and CDR2 are ENHRY and SYGVKD. The CDR3 contains 16 residues.

This clonotype was seen at least ten times. At one of its ends the junction is not consistent with the germline gene, which may arise from a read error. The chain recombines TRBV7-7 with TRBJ2-3; no clear D gene. This CDR3 has 13 amino acids. The germline CDR1 and CDR2 sequences are SSHAT and FNYEAQ (reference sequence). CDR3 residues: CASSFKSTDTQYF. The DNA for the CDR3 is TGTGCTAGCAGCTTCAAGAGCACAGATACGCAGTATTTT.

This clonotype was picked up many times. The chain couples TRBV12-3 or TRBV12-4 to TRBJ2-5; 9 positions agree with TRBD2. The CDR3 sequence is 18 residues long. J was trimmed by 2 bases and V by 0 bases; bases with no gene match: 10. The CDR3: CASSLARGSGGPQETQYF. The CDR3 DNA reads TGTGCCAGCAGTTTAGCGCGAGGTAGCGGGGGACCACAAGAGACCCAGTACTTC.

This clonotype was seen ten or more times. This chain links TRBV20-1 with TRBJ1-5, with D perhaps matching TRBD1 (5 bases). The CDR3 has 15 residues. CDR1 and CDR2 (germline): DFQATT, SNEGSKA (reference sequence). The V gene lost 3 bases and the J gene lost 3 bases, with 15 bases spanning the gap. The CDR3 spells CSASGAVSSNQPQHF. The CDR3 DNA reads TGCAGTGCTAGTGGGGCAGTTAGTTCCAATCAGCCCCAGCATTTT.

The rearrangement links TRBV18 to TRBJ2-5, with 12 bases identical to TRBD2. The J segment lost 4 bases and the V segment lost 2 bases, leaving 5 bases of the junction unmatched. CDR1 KGHSH and CDR2 LQKENI come from the germline V gene. This CDR3 has 16 residues. Here the CDR3 reads CASSPGLAGILETQYF. The CDR3 nucleotides read TGTGCCAGCTCACCAGGACTAGCGGGAATTTTAGAGACCCAGTACTTC. The full variable domain, rest sourced from reference TRBV18 and TRBJ2-5, is NAGVMQNPRHLVRRRGQEARLRCSPMKGHSHVYWYRQLPEEGLKFMVYLQKENIIDESGMPKERFSAEFPKEGPSILRIQQVVRGDSAAYFCASSPGLAGILETQYFGPGTRLLVL.

Concerning this clonotype: It may be a read error: a sequence one base away is much more abundant. The chain uses TRBV9 and TRBJ2-3, with 8 positions matching TRBD2. CDR3 length: 16 amino acids. CDR1 is SGDLS and CDR2 is YYNGEE in the germline V gene. The junction had 9 bases not matched to a gene; V was cut back by 1 base and J by 5 bases. CDR3 in amino acids: CASSVWSGGKGDTQYF. CDR3 bases: TGTGCCAGCAGCGTATGGAGCGGGGGTAAGGGAGATACGCAGTATTTT. The complete variable domain, with remaining parts taken from reference TRBV9 and TRBJ2-3, reads DSGVTQTPKHLITATGQRVTLRCSPRSGDLSVYWYQQSLDQGLQFLIQYYNGEERAKGNILERFSAQQFPDLHSELNLSSLELGDSALYFCASSVWSGGKGDTQYFGPGTRLTVL.

This clonotype was seen at least ten times. The chain joins TRBV29-1 to TRBJ2-1; 7 bases map to TRBD2. Germline lookup yields CDR1 SQVTM and CDR2 ANQGSEA. The V and J ends lost 7 bases and 3 bases, in that order; junction bases with no gene match: 12. There are 15 residues in the CDR3. The DNA for the CDR3 is TGCAGCGCTCCGCGACTAAGCGGGATCTACAATGAGCAGTTCTTC. The encoded protein is CSAPRLSGIYNEQFF.

Points on this clonotype: This may be a read error: a much more frequent sequence differs by one nucleotide. J is TRBJ2-4 and V is TRBV3-1; possibly TRBD2 for D (5 bases). The CDR3 has 12 amino acids. V gave up 1 base and J gave up 13 bases, with 11 bases separating them. Per germline, CDR1 LGHDT and CDR2 YNNKEL (reference sequence). The CDR3 is CASSQVRRNQYF. The CDR3 DNA follows: TGTGCCAGCAGCCAAGTGCGGAGGAACCAGTACTTC.

This clonotype was recorded many times. This chain uses TRBV20-1 with TRBJ2-7, with D possibly being TRBD2 (5 bases). Trimming removed 4 bases from V and 2 bases from J, with 9 bases in between. This CDR3 contains 12 residues. In germline, CDR1 is DFQATT, CDR2 SNEGSKA (reference sequence). The CDR3 region has the DNA TGCAGTGCTAAGTTCGGGGCCTACGAGCAGTACTTC. Protein: CSAKFGAYEQYF.

This rearrangement joins TRBV20-1 to TRBJ2-7; possibly TRBD1 or TRBD2 for D (5 bases each). There are 13 residues in the CDR3. The germline V gene has CDR1 DFQATT and CDR2 SNEGSKA (reference sequence). The germline V and J ends were trimmed by 2 bases and 5 bases, with 13 bases remaining between them. CDR3 sequence: CSARSGDGDEQYF. In DNA, the CDR3 is TGCAGTGCTAGAAGTGGGGACGGTGACGAGCAGTACTTC.

This clonotype was recorded many times. The chain is built from TRBV10-3 and TRBJ1-3; no firm D call. Trimming stripped 0 bases from V and 0 bases from J, with 9 bases between. The CDR3 is 16 amino acids. The germline V gene has CDR1 ENHRY and CDR2 SYGVKD. This CDR3 reads CAISESLTDSGNTIYF. In DNA form, the CDR3 reads TGTGCCATCAGTGAGTCCCTAACCGACTCTGGAAACACCATATATTTT.

The V call is TRBV5-6, the J call TRBJ2-1, with D possibly matching TRBD2 (7 bases). V lost 3 bases and J lost 4, with 20 bases in between. From germline, CDR1 is SGHDT and CDR2 YYEEEE. The CDR3 sequence is 17 residues long. CDR3 in amino acids: CASSSPGQGRGYNEQFF. CDR3 nucleotide sequence: TGTGCCAGCAGCTCCCCGGGGCAGGGGCGGGGGTACAATGAGCAGTTCTTC.

In the case of this clonotype: An end of the junction differs from the germline gene, which may be a read error. The rearrangement joins TRBV7-6 to TRBJ2-7, with 10 bases matching TRBD2. The CDR3 has 16 residues. The germline gives CDR1 SGHVS, CDR2 FNYEAQ. The CDR3 nucleotides are TGTGCCAGCAGCTTAGCGCCAGCGGGAGGGCCTATCGAGCGGTACTTC. Translating gives CASSLAPAGGPIERYF. Filled out from reference TRBV7-6 and TRBJ2-7, the complete variable domain reads GAGVSQSPRYKVTKRGQDVALRCDPISGHVSLYWYRQALGQGPEFLTYFNYEAQQDKSGLPNDRFSAERPEGSISTLTIQRTEQRDSAMYRCASSLAPAGGPIERYFGPGTRLTVT.

This clonotype has ten or more counts. Written as DNA, the CDR3 is TGTGCCAGCAGCTTAGCCAGGACTAGCGGGGCGAACAATGAGCAGTTCTTC. It is translated as CASSLARTSGANNEQFF. The genes are TRBV7-2 and TRBJ2-1, with 12 bases identical to TRBD2. The CDR3 totals 17 residues. Germline lookup yields CDR1 SGHTA and CDR2 FQGNSA. V lost 0 bases, J lost 5 bases, and 5 bases stayed unmatched. Together with reference TRBV7-2 and TRBJ2-1, the CDR3 gives the full variable domain: GAGVSQSPSNKVTEKGKDVELRCDPISGHTALYWYRQSLGQGLEFLIYFQGNSAPDKSGLPSDRFSAERTGGSVSTLTIQRTQQEDSAVYLCASSLARTSGANNEQFFGPGTRLTVL.

This clonotype was observed at least ten times. V gene TRBV7-9 combines with J gene TRBJ2-7, with a weak D call TRBD2 (6 bases). Germline CDR1 and CDR2: SEHNR and FQNEAQ (reference sequence). This CDR3 comprises 15 residues. The V end was cut by 0 bases, the J end by 0 bases, with 9 bases between. CDR3 bases: TGTGCCAGCAGCTTAGCACCTAGCGACTCCTACGAGCAGTACTTC. Encoded protein: CASSLAPSDSYEQYF.

On this clonotype: This sequence may be a read error, since a much larger clone differs from it by one base. The V gene is TRBV9, the J gene TRBJ2-5, with 10 nucleotides matching TRBD2. Germline V gene lookup returns CDR1 SGDLS and CDR2 YYNGEE. This CDR3 spans 16 amino acids. The DNA of the CDR3 is TGTGCCAGCAACGTATTGAGCGGGGGGGGCCAAGAGACCCAGTACTTC. It is translated as CASNVLSGGGQETQYF.

This clonotype was counted at least ten times. The V gene is TRBV12-3 or TRBV12-4, the J gene TRBJ2-7; 10 nucleotides align to TRBD2. The CDR3 consists of 13 residues. The ends lost 10 bases at V and 0 bases at J; junction bases unmatched: 3. In DNA form, the CDR3 reads TGTGCCACAACTAGCGGGACCTCCTACGAGCAGTACTTC. It encodes CATTSGTSYEQYF.

This clonotype was seen at least ten times. The chain links TRBV3-1 to TRBJ2-1, with D maybe TRBD2 (5 bases). This CDR3 is built from 16 residues. V lost 4 bases to trimming and J lost 3 bases, with 16 bases between them. Germline loops: CDR1 LGHDT, CDR2 YNNKEL (reference sequence). CDR3 loop: CASSPGPGGYYNEQFF. CDR3 nucleotides: TGTGCCAGCAGCCCCGGCCCTGGCGGGTACTACAATGAGCAGTTCTTC.

This clonotype was seen many times. The V call is TRBV7-3, the J call TRBJ2-3, with D maybe TRBD1 (6 bases). The CDR3 loop spans 15 amino acids. V shed 5 bases and J shed 4 bases, with 16 bases lying between them. Germline V gene sequence: CDR1 SGHTA, CDR2 FQGTGA. In nucleotides, the CDR3 is TGTGCCAGCAGCCTACTTAAGACAGGTCCAGATACGCAGTATTTT. It encodes CASSLLKTGPDTQYF.

The CDR3: CASSYGVAEGGEQFF. CDR3 sequence (DNA): TGTGCCAGCAGTTACGGAGTAGCGGAGGGGGGGGAGCAGTTCTTC. The V gene is TRBV6-5, the J gene TRBJ2-1; tentative D call: TRBD2 (7 bases). The V gene lost 2 bases and the J gene lost 10 bases, with 18 bases spanning the gap. The germline V gene encodes CDR1 MNHEY and CDR2 SVGAGI. The CDR3 has 15 amino acids.

This clonotype was found many times. V usage is TRBV27 and J usage is TRBJ1-4, with a weak D call TRBD1 (5 bases). The CDR3 consists of 15 residues. The germline CDR1 and CDR2 sequences are MNHEY and SMNVEV (reference sequence). The ends were cut back, 5 bases at V and 11 bases at J, with 21 bases in the middle. CDR3: CASSPRPSGGGKLFF. The DNA for the CDR3 is TGTGCCAGCAGTCCTAGGCCTTCGGGGGGAGGGAAACTGTTTTTT.

This clonotype was detected many times. The chain employs TRBV20-1 and TRBJ1-2; TRBD1 is a possible D gene (6 bases). Germline V gene lookup returns CDR1 DFQATT and CDR2 SNEGSKA (reference sequence). The germline V and J ends were trimmed by 6 bases and 2 bases, with 19 bases remaining between them. CDR3 length: 15 residues. The CDR3 here is CSAFDNRVSNYGYTF. DNA of the CDR3: TGCAGTGCCTTCGATAACAGGGTGTCGAACTATGGCTACACCTTC.

This clonotype was observed at least ten times. Here the CDR3 reads CSVGGGLRTEAFF. In DNA, the CDR3 is TGCAGCGTGGGTGGGGGGCTGCGTACTGAAGCTTTCTTT. The chain carries TRBV29-1 and TRBJ1-1, with D possibly TRBD1 on 6 matching bases. The CDR3 loop spans 13 amino acids. V lost 6 bases, J lost 5 bases, and 16 bases lay in between. The germline V gene encodes CDR1 SQVTM and CDR2 ANQGSEA.

This clonotype has only a few counts. This sequence joins TRBV30 and TRBJ2-3; D perhaps matches TRBD1 (5 bases). CDR3 length: 13 amino acids. Germline V gene data show CDR1 as GTSNPN and CDR2 as SVGIG (reference sequence). V was cut by 0 bases and J by 4 bases, with 8 bases left in between. CDR3 sequence: CAWSVGAADTQYF. The CDR3 DNA reads as TGTGCCTGGAGTGTAGGGGCGGCAGATACGCAGTATTTT. Together with reference TRBV30 and TRBJ2-3, the CDR3 gives the full variable domain: SQTIHQWPATLVQPVGSPLSLECTVEGTSNPNLYWYRQAAGRGLQLLFYSVGIGQISSEVPQNLSASRPQDRQFILSSKKLLLSDSGFYLCAWSVGAADTQYFGPGTRLTVL.

This clonotype was counted ten times or more. The chain is built from TRBV9 and TRBJ1-2; the D is unclear. Looked up from germline, CDR1 is SGDLS and CDR2 is YYNGEE. This CDR3 spans 13 amino acids. The V gene lost 0 bases and the J gene lost 4 bases, with 7 bases spanning the gap. The CDR3 DNA reads as TGTGCCAGCAGCGTAGGTGGGGTCTATGGCTACACCTTC. This gives the protein CASSVGGVYGYTF.

This clonotype was recorded at least ten times. The rearrangement links TRBV5-1 to TRBJ2-7; 11 bases align to TRBD1. The CDR3 covers 16 residues. With V trimmed by 4 bases and J by 5 bases, 11 bases remained unmatched. Germline V gene data show CDR1 as SGHRS and CDR2 as YFSETQ. CDR3 region: CASSEIPGQGAHEQYF. The CDR3 DNA sequence: TGCGCCAGCAGCGAGATACCAGGACAGGGGGCCCACGAGCAGTACTTC.

Ten or more counts support this clonotype. The chain joins TRBV7-2 to TRBJ1-5; D is ambiguous. This CDR3 has 13 amino acids. Germline CDR1 SGHTA, CDR2 FQGNSA. V lost 5 bases and J 7 bases, leaving 12 bases between the germline ends. The CDR3 reads CASSRRLDQPQHF. CDR3 in DNA: TGTGCCAGCAGCCGCCGATTGGACCAGCCCCAGCATTTT.

The genes are TRBV20-1 and TRBJ1-2; no firm D call. Per the germline V gene, CDR1 is DFQATT and CDR2 is SNEGSKA (reference sequence). There are 15 residues in the CDR3. With 7 bases removed from V and 7 bases from J, the gap between germline ends came to 25 bases. The CDR3 spells CSGKAPGLAMGGYTF. CDR3 DNA: TGCAGTGGCAAGGCTCCGGGATTGGCGATGGGTGGCTACACCTTC.

This clonotype was seen more than once but under ten times. The chain uses TRBV28 and TRBJ2-3; D possibly uses TRBD1 or TRBD2 (5 bases each). CDR1 and CDR2 from the germline V gene are MDHEN and SYDVKM. The CDR3 covers 15 residues. With 10 bases removed from V and 2 bases from J, the gap between germline ends came to 19 bases. CDR3 nucleotide sequence: TGTGCCACAGCCTTCTACCGGGACGACACAGATACGCAGTATTTT. Translation: CATAFYRDDTDTQYF.

This clonotype was detected ten times or more. The rearrangement links TRBV5-1 to TRBJ2-7; maybe TRBD1 (5 bases). CDR1 and CDR2 from the germline V gene are SGHRS and YFSETQ. The CDR3 sequence is 13 residues long. V lost 0 bases and J lost 5, with 9 bases in between. CDR3 DNA sequence: TGCGCCAGCAGCTTGGAGGGGATCAACGAGCAGTACTTC. Its protein product is CASSLEGINEQYF.

In this sample, this clonotype turned up many times. J is TRBJ2-1 and V is TRBV4-2; possibly TRBD1 for D (6 bases). The CDR3 has 14 amino acids. V was cut by 8 bases and J by 6 bases, with 17 bases left in between. Germline loops: CDR1 LGHNA, CDR2 YNFKEQ. CDR3 coding DNA: TGTGCCAGCCGGGGCCAGGGGCAGGGCAATGAGCAGTTCTTC. Its translation: CASRGQGQGNEQFF.